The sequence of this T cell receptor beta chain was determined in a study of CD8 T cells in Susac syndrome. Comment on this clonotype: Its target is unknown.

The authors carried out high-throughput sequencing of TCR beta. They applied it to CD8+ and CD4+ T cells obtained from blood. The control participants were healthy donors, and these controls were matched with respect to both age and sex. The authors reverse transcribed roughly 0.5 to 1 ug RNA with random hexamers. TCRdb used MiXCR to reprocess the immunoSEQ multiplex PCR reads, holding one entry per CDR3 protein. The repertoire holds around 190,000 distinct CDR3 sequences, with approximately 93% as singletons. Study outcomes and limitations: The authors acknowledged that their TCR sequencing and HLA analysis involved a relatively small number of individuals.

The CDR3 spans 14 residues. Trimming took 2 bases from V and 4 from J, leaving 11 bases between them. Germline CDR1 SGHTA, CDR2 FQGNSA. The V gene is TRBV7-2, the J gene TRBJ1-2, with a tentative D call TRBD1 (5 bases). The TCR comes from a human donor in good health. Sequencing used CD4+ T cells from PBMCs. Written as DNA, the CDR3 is TGTGCCAGCAGCTTAACGCCAGGGACCTATGGCTACACCTTC. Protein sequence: CASSLTPGTYGYTF.